This T cell receptor (beta chain) was identified during a study of sequential checkpoint blockade in melanoma. Produced via immunoSEQ multiplex PCR; TCRdb's table is partial and in-frame only. This sample has about 21,000 clones, with about 82% found just once. This CDR3 has 17 amino acids. Germline loops: CDR1 SGHVS, CDR2 FQNEAQ. Trimming removed 2 bases from V and 3 bases from J, with 18 bases in between. The treatment here: randomized to nivolumab then ipilimumab (arm A) or the reverse (arm B). None of the patients previously received DNA-damaging chemotherapy. The sample in question was CD8+ T cells sorted from blood (inferred from file names), obtained from a patient given nivolumab and ipilimumab in sequence. The chain carries TRBV7-8 and TRBJ2-3; weak D call: TRBD2 (6 bases). This TCR derives from a human donor with melanoma. DNA of the CDR3: TGTGCCAGCAGCTTAAGACAAGGAGGGAAACTAACAGATACGCAGTATTTT. This codes for CASSLRQGGKLTDTQYF.